The 6 T cell receptor beta chains listed next were all sequenced from one sample in a study of metastatic and nonmetastatic thyroid tumors. With MiXCR, TCRdb reprocessed the PCR reads. The sample contains 17,000 or so clones, under 30% of which appear only once. Not a single patient had been given any form of treatment at any point before undergoing thyroid surgery. The sequencing sample was made of adjacent normal tissue. The source of these receptors is a female donor with papillary thyroid cancer or a benign thyroid nodule (not recorded which). Some clones in this sample may be carry-over from other donors' samples.

This clone appeared a few times. The chain carries TRBV6-1 and TRBJ2-7; D is ambiguous. Germline values: CDR1 MNHNS, CDR2 SASEGT. The germline V and J ends were trimmed by 1 base and 1 base, with 8 bases remaining between them. The CDR3 has 14 amino acids. The CDR3 DNA is TGTGCCAGCAGTGAAGAAACCTCATCCTACGAGCAGTACTTC. Residues: CASSEETSSYEQYF.

This clone came up once. The V gene is TRBV7-8, the J gene TRBJ1-3; 7 bases line up with TRBD1. CDR3 size: 16 residues. Trimming at V came to 5 bases and at J to 1 base, leaving 8 bases not matched to a gene. From germline, CDR1 is SGHVS and CDR2 FQNEAQ. CDR3 sequence: CASSPARGSSGNTIYF. CDR3 nucleotides: TGTGCCAGCAGCCCAGCCAGGGGGTCATCTGGAAACACCATATATTTT.

This clone was detected many times. The chain carries TRBV19 and TRBJ2-2, with 9 bases lining up with TRBD1. Germline values: CDR1 LNHDA, CDR2 SQIVND (reference sequence). CDR3 size: 13 residues. J lost 3 bases, V lost 8 bases, and 1 base had no gene match. CDR3 residues: CASDRGYTGELFF. The CDR3 nucleotides are TGTGCCAGTGACAGGGGGTACACCGGGGAGCTGTTTTTT. Complete variable domain (other parts from reference TRBV19 and TRBJ2-2): DGGITQSPKYLFRKEGQNVTLSCEQNLNHDAMYWYRQDPGQGLRLIYYSQIVNDFQKGDIAEGYSVSREKKESFPLTVTSAQKNPTAFYLCASDRGYTGELFFGEGSRLTVL.

The chain is built from TRBV20-1 and TRBJ1-2; D is undetermined. V lost 2 bases, J lost 5 bases, and 15 bases lay in between. This CDR3 is built from 14 residues. Germline V CDR1 and CDR2: DFQATT, SNEGSKA (reference sequence). The CDR3 sequence: CSARSPWGGYGYTF. The DNA of the CDR3 is TGCAGTGCTAGATCCCCATGGGGAGGGTATGGCTACACCTTC.

By frequency in the sample, this clone is medium-sized. This rearrangement joins TRBV20-1 to TRBJ2-7, with 8 bases that match TRBD1. This CDR3 spans 14 amino acids. Germline trimming cut 0 bases from V and 4 bases from J; bases unmatched to any gene: 5. Germline CDR1 is DFQATT and CDR2 is SNEGSKA (reference sequence). The CDR3 DNA reads TGCAGTGCTAGAGATCGGGACAGGAATTACGAGCAGTACTTC. This sequence encodes CSARDRDRNYEQYF.

This clone was detected only once. This chain links TRBV3-1 with TRBJ2-5; 7 bases are a match to TRBD1. The closer fit of TRBJ2-1 to the DNA end suggests the J call may be wrong. Germline loops: CDR1 LGHDT, CDR2 YNNKEL (reference sequence). CDR3 size: 13 residues. CDR3 region: CASSISQGDEQFF. The CDR3 DNA reads as TGTGCCAGCTCTATTTCTCAGGGGGATGAGCAGTTCTTC.